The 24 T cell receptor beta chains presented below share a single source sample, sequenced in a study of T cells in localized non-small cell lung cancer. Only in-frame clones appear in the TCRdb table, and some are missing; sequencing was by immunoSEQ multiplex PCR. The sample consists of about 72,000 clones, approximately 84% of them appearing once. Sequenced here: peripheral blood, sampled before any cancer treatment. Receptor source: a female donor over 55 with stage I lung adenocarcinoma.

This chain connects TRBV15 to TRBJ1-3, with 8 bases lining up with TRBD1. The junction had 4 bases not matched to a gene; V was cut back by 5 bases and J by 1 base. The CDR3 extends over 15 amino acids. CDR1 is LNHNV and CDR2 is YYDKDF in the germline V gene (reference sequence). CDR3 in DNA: TGTGCCACCAGCGTTACAGGGGGATCTGGAAACACCATATATTTT. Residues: CATSVTGGSGNTIYF. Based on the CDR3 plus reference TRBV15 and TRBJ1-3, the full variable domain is DAMVIQNPRYQVTQFGKPVTLSCSQTLNHNVMYWYQQKSSQAPKLLFHYYDKDFNNEADTPDNFQSRRPNTSFCFLDIRSPGLGDTAMYLCATSVTGGSGNTIYFGEGSWLTVV.

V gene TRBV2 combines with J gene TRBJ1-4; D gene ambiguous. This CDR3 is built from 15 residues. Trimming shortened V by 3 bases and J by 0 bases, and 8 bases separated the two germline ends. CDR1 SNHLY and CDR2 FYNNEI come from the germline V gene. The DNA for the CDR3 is TGTGCCAGCAGTGATACGCGGGCAACTAATGAAAAACTGTTTTTT. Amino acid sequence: CASSDTRATNEKLFF.

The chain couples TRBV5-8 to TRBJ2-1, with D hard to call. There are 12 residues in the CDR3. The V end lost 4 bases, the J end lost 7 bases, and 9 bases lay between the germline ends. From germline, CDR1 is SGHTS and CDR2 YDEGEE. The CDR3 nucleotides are TGTGCCAGCAGCGCTACAGTGAATGAGCAGTTCTTC. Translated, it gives CASSATVNEQFF.

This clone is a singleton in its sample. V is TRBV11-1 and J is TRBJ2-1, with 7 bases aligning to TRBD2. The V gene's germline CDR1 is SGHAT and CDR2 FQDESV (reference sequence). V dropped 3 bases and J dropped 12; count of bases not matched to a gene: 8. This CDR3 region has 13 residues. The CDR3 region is CASSFREGEPQFF. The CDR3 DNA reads TGTGCCAGCAGCTTTAGGGAGGGAGAGCCGCAGTTCTTC.

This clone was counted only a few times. CDR3 nucleotide sequence: TGTGCCAGTAGTAGATCCCACCGGGTCCTCGGGTATGAGCAGTTCTTC. This gives the protein CASSRSHRVLGYEQFF. V usage is TRBV19 and J usage is TRBJ2-1; D remains ambiguous. CDR3 length: 16 amino acids. The germline V gene has CDR1 LNHDA and CDR2 SQIVND (reference sequence). V was clipped by 4 bases and J by 8 bases, with 21 bases between them. Full variable domain (rest looked up from reference TRBV19 and TRBJ2-1): DGGITQSPKYLFRKEGQNVTLSCEQNLNHDAMYWYRQDPGQGLRLIYYSQIVNDFQKGDIAEGYSVSREKKESFPLTVTSAQKNPTAFYLCASSRSHRVLGYEQFFGPGTRLTVL.

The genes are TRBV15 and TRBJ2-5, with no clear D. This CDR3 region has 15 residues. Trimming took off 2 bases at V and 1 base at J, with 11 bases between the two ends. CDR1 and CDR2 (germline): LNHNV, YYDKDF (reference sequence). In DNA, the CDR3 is TGTGCCACCAGCAGACACCGGACGTCCCAAGAGACCCAGTACTTC. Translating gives CATSRHRTSQETQYF.

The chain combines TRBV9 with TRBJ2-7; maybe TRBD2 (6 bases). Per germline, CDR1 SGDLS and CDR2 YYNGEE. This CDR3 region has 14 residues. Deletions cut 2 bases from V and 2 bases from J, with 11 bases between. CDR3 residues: CASSVDYRPYEQYF. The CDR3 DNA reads TGTGCCAGCAGCGTGGACTACAGGCCCTACGAGCAGTACTTC.

CDR3 residues: CASSLAGAPQETQYF. The DNA for the CDR3 is TGCGCCAGCAGCTTAGCGGGGGCACCCCAAGAGACCCAGTACTTC. The chain has TRBV5-1 and TRBJ2-5; 8 nucleotides agree with TRBD2. Trimming took 2 bases from V and 1 from J; bases not matched to a gene: 4. Germline CDR1 reads SGHRS; CDR2 reads YFSETQ. There are 15 residues in the CDR3.

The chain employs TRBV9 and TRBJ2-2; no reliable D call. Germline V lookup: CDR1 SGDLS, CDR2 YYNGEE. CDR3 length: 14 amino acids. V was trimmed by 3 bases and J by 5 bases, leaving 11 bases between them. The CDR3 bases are TGTGCCAGCAGCGAAATGTTAGAAACCGGGGAGCTGTTTTTT. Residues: CASSEMLETGELFF.

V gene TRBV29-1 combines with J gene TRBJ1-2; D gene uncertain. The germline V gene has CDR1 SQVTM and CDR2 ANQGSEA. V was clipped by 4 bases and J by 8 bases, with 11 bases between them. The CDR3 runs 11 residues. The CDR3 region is CSVGESRGYTF. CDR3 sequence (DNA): TGCAGCGTTGGGGAGTCTCGGGGCTACACCTTC.

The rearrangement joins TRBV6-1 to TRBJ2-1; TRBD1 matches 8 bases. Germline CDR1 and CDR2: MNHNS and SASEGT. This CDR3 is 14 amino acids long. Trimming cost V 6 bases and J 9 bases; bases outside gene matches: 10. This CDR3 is CASRSVRGQIEQFF. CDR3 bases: TGTGCCAGCAGGTCTGTCAGGGGGCAGATTGAGCAGTTCTTC.

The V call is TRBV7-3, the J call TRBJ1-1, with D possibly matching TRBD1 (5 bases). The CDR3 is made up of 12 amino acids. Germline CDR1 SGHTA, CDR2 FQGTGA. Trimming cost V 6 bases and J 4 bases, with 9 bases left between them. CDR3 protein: CASRGRGTEAFF. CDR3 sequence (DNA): TGTGCCAGCAGAGGGAGGGGCACTGAAGCTTTCTTT.

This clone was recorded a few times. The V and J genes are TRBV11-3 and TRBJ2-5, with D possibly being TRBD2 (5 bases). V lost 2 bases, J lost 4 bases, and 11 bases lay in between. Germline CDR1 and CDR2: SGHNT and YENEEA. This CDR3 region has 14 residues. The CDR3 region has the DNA TGTGCCAGCAGCTTAACTAGTACTACAGAGACCCAGTACTTC. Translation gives CASSLTSTTETQYF.

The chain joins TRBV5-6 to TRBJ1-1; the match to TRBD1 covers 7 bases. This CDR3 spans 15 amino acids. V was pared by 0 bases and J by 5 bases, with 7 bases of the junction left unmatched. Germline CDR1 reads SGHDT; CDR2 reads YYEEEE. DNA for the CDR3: TGTGCCAGCAGCTTGGACAGGGGAGGGAGGACTGAAGCTTTCTTT. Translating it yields CASSLDRGGRTEAFF.

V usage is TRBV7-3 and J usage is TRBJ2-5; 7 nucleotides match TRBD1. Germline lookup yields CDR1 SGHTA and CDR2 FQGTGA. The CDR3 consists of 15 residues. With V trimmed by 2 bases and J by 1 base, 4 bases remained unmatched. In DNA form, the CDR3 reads TGTGCCAGCAGCTTACGTGGGACAGCCCAAGAGACCCAGTACTTC. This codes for CASSLRGTAQETQYF.

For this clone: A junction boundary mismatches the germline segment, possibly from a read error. CDR3 sequence: CASTPRWVGNQPQHF. CDR3 bases: TGTGCAAGCACTCCAAGGTGGGTGGGAAATCAGCCCCAGCATTTT. J is TRBJ1-5 and V is TRBV27; D gene ambiguous. Germline loops: CDR1 MNHEY, CDR2 SMNVEV (reference sequence). The CDR3 is made up of 15 amino acids.

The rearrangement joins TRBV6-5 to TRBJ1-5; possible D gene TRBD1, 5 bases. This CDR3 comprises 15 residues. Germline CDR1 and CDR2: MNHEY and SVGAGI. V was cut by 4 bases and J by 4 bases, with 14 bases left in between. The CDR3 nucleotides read TGTGCCAGCAGTTCCCTTGACAGAGGTAATCAGCCCCAGCATTTT. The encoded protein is CASSSLDRGNQPQHF.

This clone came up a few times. The CDR3 here is CASSFEWNTEAFF. In DNA form, the CDR3 reads TGTGCCAGCAGCTTCGAATGGAACACTGAAGCTTTCTTT. The chain joins TRBV11-3 to TRBJ1-1, with D uncertain. The CDR3 contains 13 residues. Trimming removed 3 bases at V and 1 base at J, with 6 bases between. The V gene's germline CDR1 is SGHNT and CDR2 YENEEA.

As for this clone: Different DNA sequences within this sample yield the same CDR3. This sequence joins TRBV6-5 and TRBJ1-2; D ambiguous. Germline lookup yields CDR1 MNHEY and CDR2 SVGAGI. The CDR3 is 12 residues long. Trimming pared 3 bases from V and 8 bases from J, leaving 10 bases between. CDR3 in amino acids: CASSYDGRGYTF. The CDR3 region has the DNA TGTGCCAGCAGTTATGATGGTCGCGGCTACACCTTC.

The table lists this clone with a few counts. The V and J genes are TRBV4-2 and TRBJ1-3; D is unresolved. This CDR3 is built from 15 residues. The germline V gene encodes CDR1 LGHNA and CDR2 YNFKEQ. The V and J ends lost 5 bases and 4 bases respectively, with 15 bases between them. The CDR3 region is CASSTSDGPGNTIYF. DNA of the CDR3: TGTGCCAGCAGCACTTCTGACGGACCGGGAAACACCATATATTTT.

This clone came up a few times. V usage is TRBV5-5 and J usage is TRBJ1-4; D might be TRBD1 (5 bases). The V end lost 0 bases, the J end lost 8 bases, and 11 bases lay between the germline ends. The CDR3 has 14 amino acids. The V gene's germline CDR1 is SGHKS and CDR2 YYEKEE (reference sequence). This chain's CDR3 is CASSLVGLREKLFF. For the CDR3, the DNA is TGTGCCAGCAGCTTGGTGGGGCTGCGGGAAAAACTGTTTTTT.

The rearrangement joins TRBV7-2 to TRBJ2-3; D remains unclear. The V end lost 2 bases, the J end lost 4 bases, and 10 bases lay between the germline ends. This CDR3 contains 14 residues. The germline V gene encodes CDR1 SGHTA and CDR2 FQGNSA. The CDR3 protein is CASSLPGYSDTQYF. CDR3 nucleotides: TGTGCCAGCAGCTTACCCGGGTACTCAGATACGCAGTATTTT.

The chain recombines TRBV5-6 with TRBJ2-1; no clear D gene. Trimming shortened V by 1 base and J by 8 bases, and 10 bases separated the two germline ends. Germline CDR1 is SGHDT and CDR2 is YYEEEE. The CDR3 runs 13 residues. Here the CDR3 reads CASSLMRGHEQFF. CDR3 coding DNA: TGTGCCAGCAGCTTGATGCGAGGCCATGAGCAGTTCTTC.

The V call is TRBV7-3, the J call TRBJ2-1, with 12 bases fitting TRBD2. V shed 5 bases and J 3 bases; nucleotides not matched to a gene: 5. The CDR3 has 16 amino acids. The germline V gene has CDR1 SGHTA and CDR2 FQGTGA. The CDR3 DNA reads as TGTGCCAGCAGCCCTAGCGGGGGGGATGTCTACAATGAGCAGTTCTTC. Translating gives CASSPSGGDVYNEQFF.